Shown below are 9 T cell receptor beta chains from a single sample sequenced in a study of blood T cell repertoires in COVID-19. The method was immunoSEQ multiplex PCR; TCRdb's version includes in-frame clones alone and lacks a portion of them. The sample lists 350,000 to 450,000 clones; under 85% were seen once. What was sequenced was PBMCs or T cells enriched from blood (not recorded which). The source of these receptors is a woman between 50 and 59 years old who had recovered from COVID-19.

V is TRBV30 and J is TRBJ1-3, with 7 bases aligning to TRBD1. Per the germline V gene, CDR1 is GTSNPN and CDR2 is SVGIG (reference sequence). The CDR3 is 14 residues long. V lost 5 bases to trimming and J lost 7 bases; unmatched junction nucleotides: 11. The chain's CDR3 is CAWVRDSMVNTIYF. The CDR3 DNA reads TGTGCCTGGGTTAGGGACAGCATGGTCAACACCATATATTTT.

J is TRBJ1-1 and V is TRBV6-5; D is unclear. This CDR3 region has 12 residues. Trimming removed 6 bases from V and 0 bases from J, with 5 bases in between. CDR1 is MNHEY, CDR2 SVGAGI, per germline. As DNA, the CDR3 is TGTGCCAGCAGAGAGTTGAACACTGAAGCTTTCTTT. This codes for CASRELNTEAFF.

This sequence joins TRBV14 and TRBJ2-3; TRBD2 is a possible D gene (6 bases). Germline loops: CDR1 SGHDN, CDR2 FVKESK. The V and J ends lost 3 bases and 0 bases respectively, with 7 bases between them. There are 14 residues in the CDR3. The CDR3 is CASSHGSSTDTQYF. The CDR3 DNA is TGTGCCAGCAGCCACGGGAGTAGCACAGATACGCAGTATTTT.

The rearrangement joins TRBV10-3 to TRBJ1-1; the D gene is possibly TRBD1 (6 bases). V dropped 6 bases and J dropped 0 bases, with 14 bases sitting between them. Germline V gene data show CDR1 as ENHRY and CDR2 as SYGVKD. The CDR3 extends over 15 amino acids. The chain's CDR3 is CAIRPQGPMNTEAFF. CDR3 bases: TGTGCCATCAGGCCTCAGGGGCCCATGAACACTGAAGCTTTCTTT.

This chain connects TRBV23-1 to TRBJ2-2, with D unresolved. TRBV23-1 has ORF status, its function being uncertain. The CDR3 covers 13 residues. Trimming removed 2 bases at V and 6 bases at J, with 7 bases between. CDR3: CASSQPLSGELFF. In DNA form, the CDR3 reads TGCGCCAGCAGTCAACCCCTCTCCGGGGAGCTGTTTTTT.

The chain couples TRBV2 to TRBJ1-2; 10 bases agree with TRBD1. Losses at the gene ends were 1 base for V and 9 bases for J; bases not matched to a gene: 5. The CDR3 is made up of 14 amino acids. CDR1 and CDR2 (germline): SNHLY, FYNNEI. The CDR3 here is CASSEVRDRGSYTF. In DNA, the CDR3 is TGTGCCAGCAGTGAAGTGCGGGACAGGGGAAGCTACACCTTC.

The CDR3 DNA follows: TGCGCCAGCAGCTTTGGCCAAAGCTCTGGAAACACCATATATTTT. This encodes CASSFGQSSGNTIYF. This rearrangement joins TRBV5-1 to TRBJ1-3; D gene unclear. Trimming shortened V by 2 bases and J by 0 bases, and 9 bases separated the two germline ends. The CDR3 consists of 15 residues. Germline V lookup: CDR1 SGHRS, CDR2 YFSETQ.

The V call is TRBV4-1, the J call TRBJ1-6, with a possible D match to TRBD1 (6 bases). CDR3 length equals 14 residues. V lost 0 bases to trimming and J lost 10 bases, with 10 bases between them. Germline V lookup: CDR1 MGHRA, CDR2 YSYEKL. DNA for the CDR3: TGCGCCAGCAGCCAAGAACCAGGGGCCTCACCCCTCCACTTT. Its protein product is CASSQEPGASPLHF.

The chain links TRBV6-5 to TRBJ2-7; TRBD1 agrees at 7 bases. The CDR3 length is 15 residues. V was clipped by 5 bases and J by 2 bases; unmatched bases: 9. Germline V CDR1 and CDR2: MNHEY, SVGAGI. CDR3 amino acids: CASSPSRDSAYEQYF. The CDR3 region has the DNA TGTGCCAGCAGTCCCTCTAGGGACAGCGCCTACGAGCAGTACTTC.